Each of the 28 T cell receptor beta chains below was sequenced from the same sample in a study of blood T cell repertoires in COVID-19. The data were produced by immunoSEQ multiplex PCR, yet TCRdb's version contains in-frame clones alone and is incomplete. The sample records some 320,000 clones, more than 75% being singletons. The specimen sequenced was PBMCs or T cells enriched from blood (not recorded which). These receptors were taken from a woman aged 25 to 39 who had recovered from COVID-19.

The CDR3 here is CASSEVRTGLGYTF. In DNA form, the CDR3 reads TGTGCCAGCAGTGAAGTGAGGACAGGCCTGGGCTACACCTTC. The chain couples TRBV6-1 to TRBJ1-2; 7 bases are a match to TRBD1. The CDR3 length is 14 residues. Germline trimming cut 1 base from V and 8 bases from J; bases unmatched to any gene: 7. Germline V gene lookup returns CDR1 MNHNS and CDR2 SASEGT.

This sequence joins TRBV5-1 and TRBJ1-5; 9 bases fit TRBD1. The CDR3 is 15 residues long. The germline CDR1 and CDR2 sequences are SGHRS and YFSETQ. V shed 3 bases, J shed 4 bases, and the junction held 5 bases outside the gene matches. CDR3 nucleotide sequence: TGCGCCAGCAGCTCCACAGGGGGCCTGAATCAGCCCCAGCATTTT. It specifies CASSSTGGLNQPQHF.

CDR3 DNA sequence: TGTGCCAGCAGAGGGGGATACACTGAAGCTTTCTTT. Amino acids: CASRGGYTEAFF. This chain uses TRBV11-1 with TRBJ1-1, with D perhaps matching TRBD1 (6 bases). Trimming cost V 6 bases and J 3 bases, with 8 bases left between them. Germline loops: CDR1 SGHAT, CDR2 FQDESV (reference sequence). The CDR3 has 12 amino acids. Drawing the rest from reference TRBV11-1 and TRBJ1-1, the complete variable domain is EAEVAQSPRYKITEKSQAVAFWCDPISGHATLYWYRQILGQGPELLVQFQDESVVDDSQLPKDRFSAERLKGVDSTLKIQPAELGDSAMYLCASRGGYTEAFFGQGTRLTVV.

The J gene is TRBJ1-6, the V gene TRBV4-2; D is undetermined. The germline V gene encodes CDR1 LGHNA and CDR2 YNFKEQ. The CDR3 sequence is 16 residues long. The V end was cut by 4 bases, the J end by 0 bases, with 10 bases between. In DNA form, the CDR3 reads TGTGCCAGCAGCCGAGAACACCGCTCCTATAATTCACCCCTCCACTTT. As protein: CASSREHRSYNSPLHF.

The rearrangement links TRBV27 to TRBJ1-2, with D possibly matching TRBD1 (5 bases). With 0 bases removed from V and 1 base from J, the gap between germline ends came to 15 bases. The length of the CDR3 is 17 residues. Germline V CDR1 and CDR2: MNHEY, SMNVEV (reference sequence). In DNA form, the CDR3 reads TGTGCCAGCAGTTTATCGGGGCAGAACAAAATTAACTATGGCTACACCTTC. As protein: CASSLSGQNKINYGYTF.

This chain connects TRBV6-5 to TRBJ1-5; maybe TRBD1 (6 bases). Trimming cost V 7 bases and J 11 bases, with 24 bases left between them. Germline CDR1 MNHEY, CDR2 SVGAGI. The CDR3 has 15 amino acids. CDR3 protein: CASKAGEFFHRTQHF. The CDR3 bases are TGTGCCAGCAAGGCAGGGGAATTCTTCCATCGGACCCAGCATTTT.

The table lists this clone with a few counts. This chain connects TRBV10-3 to TRBJ1-1; D possibly corresponds to TRBD1 (6 bases). The germline V and J ends were trimmed by 5 bases and 3 bases, with 7 bases remaining between them. Germline-derived CDR1 and CDR2 are ENHRY and SYGVKD. The CDR3 sequence is 12 residues long. The CDR3 is CAISSGDTEAFF. As DNA, the CDR3 is TGTGCCATCAGTTCAGGGGACACTGAAGCTTTCTTT.

J is TRBJ2-7 and V is TRBV7-2; D is undetermined. V lost 2 bases and J 0 bases, leaving 8 bases between the germline ends. Germline V gene data show CDR1 as SGHTA and CDR2 as FQGNSA. This CDR3 has 14 amino acids. CDR3 DNA: TGTGCCAGCAGCTTACAGGTGTCCTCCTACGAGCAGTACTTC. Residues: CASSLQVSSYEQYF.

The chain combines TRBV21-1 with TRBJ1-5; the D call of TRBD1 is as the table states it, not checked on the DNA. TRBV21-1 is classified as a pseudogene. CDR3 length equals 18 residues. In nucleotides, the CDR3 is TGTGCCAGCAACAACCGAGCCGGGACAGGGGATAGCAATCAGCCCCAGCATTTT. The encoded protein is CASNNRAGTGDSNQPQHF.

The chain recombines TRBV6-5 with TRBJ1-2; 8 nucleotides match TRBD1. The V gene's germline CDR1 is MNHEY and CDR2 SVGAGI. The CDR3 consists of 15 residues. With V trimmed by 7 bases and J by 8 bases, 15 bases remained unmatched. CDR3 bases: TGTGCCAGCAACGCCAGGACAGGGAGCCCTGAGGGCTACACCTTC. The encoded protein is CASNARTGSPEGYTF.

The chain carries TRBV28 and TRBJ1-5; TRBD1 aligns across 8 bases. Germline V gene sequence: CDR1 MDHEN, CDR2 SYDVKM. The CDR3 runs to 15 residues. Trimming at V came to 6 bases and at J to 3 bases, leaving 7 bases not matched to a gene. The CDR3 region is CASSTGGDLNQPQHF. The CDR3 DNA reads as TGTGCCAGCAGCACAGGGGGGGACCTCAATCAGCCCCAGCATTTT. The whole variable domain, remainder taken from reference TRBV28 and TRBJ1-5, is DVKVTQSSRYLVKRTGEKVFLECVQDMDHENMFWYRQDPGLGLRLIYFSYDVKMKEKGDIPEGYSVSREKKERFSLILESASTNQTSMYLCASSTGGDLNQPQHFGDGTRLSIL.

For the CDR3, the DNA is TGCGCCAGCAGCCAAGAGCCGGGACAGTACAATCAGCCCCAGCATTTT. Translating it yields CASSQEPGQYNQPQHF. The chain couples TRBV4-1 to TRBJ1-5; 7 nucleotides align to TRBD1. Germline V gene lookup returns CDR1 MGHRA and CDR2 YSYEKL. With 0 bases clipped from V and 3 bases from J, the junction kept 5 bases outside the gene matches. The CDR3 sequence is 16 residues long.

The chain employs TRBV6-5 and TRBJ1-2; 7 bases are shared with TRBD1. The V and J ends lost 3 bases and 7 bases, in that order; junction bases with no gene match: 5. Germline V gives CDR1 MNHEY, CDR2 SVGAGI. The CDR3 totals 13 residues. The CDR3 DNA reads as TGTGCCAGCAGTTATAAGGGGGCGGGTGGCTACACCTTC. This sequence encodes CASSYKGAGGYTF.

This chain connects TRBV5-4 to TRBJ2-5, with 8 bases lining up with TRBD2. Losses at the gene ends were 1 base for V and 4 bases for J; bases not matched to a gene: 6. The germline V gene has CDR1 SGHNT and CDR2 YYREEE (reference sequence). This CDR3 spans 15 amino acids. The DNA of the CDR3 is TGTGCCAGCAGCTTGCGGGGGGGGGTAAGAGAGACCCAGTACTTC. Translating it yields CASSLRGGVRETQYF. The entire variable domain, with the rest obtained from reference TRBV5-4 and TRBJ2-5, is as follows: ETGVTQSPTHLIKTRGQQVTLRCSSQSGHNTVSWYQQALGQGPQFIFQYYREEENGRGNFPPRFSGLQFPNYSSELNVNALELDDSALYLCASSLRGGVRETQYFGPGTRLLVL.

The chain uses TRBV12-5 and TRBJ1-1; 8 nucleotides align to TRBD1. Germline CDR1 LGHNT, CDR2 FRNRAP. V was pared by 5 bases and J by 5 bases, with 4 bases of the junction left unmatched. The CDR3 totals 13 residues. DNA for the CDR3: TGTGCTAGTGGTGACAGGGGTCTAACTGAAGCTTTCTTT. It codes for CASGDRGLTEAFF.

The genes are TRBV27 and TRBJ1-5, with D unresolved. V was cut by 3 bases and J by 1 base, with 16 bases left in between. From germline, CDR1 is MNHEY and CDR2 SMNVEV (reference sequence). CDR3 length: 17 residues. CDR3 sequence (DNA): TGTGCCAGCAGTTTCTCACGGGGTCTTGGGAGCAATCAGCCCCAGCATTTT. This translates into CASSFSRGLGSNQPQHF.

V gene TRBV19 combines with J gene TRBJ2-7; 9 nucleotides align to TRBD1. The CDR3 runs to 15 residues. Germline V gene data show CDR1 as LNHDA and CDR2 as SQIVND (reference sequence). V shed 5 bases and J 3 bases; nucleotides not matched to a gene: 8. The chain's CDR3 is CASSSGTGSNYEQYF. CDR3 in DNA: TGTGCCAGTAGTTCCGGGACAGGGAGTAACTACGAGCAGTACTTC.

The chain links TRBV6-5 to TRBJ1-2, with 7 bases identical to TRBD1. V shed 3 bases and J 7 bases; nucleotides not matched to a gene: 5. Germline V lookup: CDR1 MNHEY, CDR2 SVGAGI. The CDR3 extends over 13 amino acids. CDR3 sequence: CASSYWDRSGYTF. CDR3 nucleotides: TGTGCCAGCAGTTATTGGGACAGAAGTGGCTACACCTTC.

The chain carries TRBV5-1 and TRBJ2-1, with 9 bases lining up with TRBD2. There are 15 residues in the CDR3. CDR1 and CDR2 from the germline V gene are SGHRS and YFSETQ. J gave up 7 bases and V 3 bases, and 8 bases lay outside the gene matches. In nucleotides, the CDR3 is TGCGCCAGCAGCTCCCTGGGCGGGGGGGCGAATGAGCAGTTCTTC. It codes for CASSSLGGGANEQFF.

The rearrangement joins TRBV3-1 (or the pseudogene TRBV3-2) to TRBJ2-3, with 10 bases aligning to TRBD2. CDR3 length: 17 residues. The germline gives CDR1 LGHDT, CDR2 YNNKEL (reference sequence). Losses at the gene ends were 2 bases for V and 0 bases for J; bases not matched to a gene: 5. The CDR3 here is CASSQSLAGDSTDTQYF. DNA of the CDR3: TGTGCCAGCAGCCAATCCCTAGCGGGGGACAGCACAGATACGCAGTATTTT.

The chain uses TRBV2 and TRBJ1-1; 9 bases match TRBD1. The V gene's germline CDR1 is SNHLY and CDR2 FYNNEI. V lost 7 bases, J lost 4 bases, and 7 bases stayed unmatched. The CDR3 loop spans 14 amino acids. The CDR3 loop is CASNLGQGITEAFF. CDR3 nucleotides: TGTGCCAGCAATTTAGGACAGGGGATCACTGAAGCTTTCTTT.

This sequence joins TRBV5-1 and TRBJ1-5, with D perhaps TRBD1 (5 bases). V lost 4 bases and J 3 bases, leaving 14 bases between the germline ends. Germline values: CDR1 SGHRS, CDR2 YFSETQ. There are 15 residues in the CDR3. CDR3 region: CASSPLGGTNQPQHF. CDR3 sequence (DNA): TGCGCCAGCAGCCCCCTGGGGGGGACCAATCAGCCCCAGCATTTT. Supplemented by reference TRBV5-1 and TRBJ1-5, the full variable domain reads KAGVTQTPRYLIKTRGQQVTLSCSPISGHRSVSWYQQTPGQGLQFLFEYFSETQRNKGNFPGRFSGRQFSNSRSEMNVSTLELGDSALYLCASSPLGGTNQPQHFGDGTRLSIL.

The J gene is TRBJ1-1, the V gene TRBV11-1; D may be TRBD1 (6 bases). Germline V gene lookup returns CDR1 SGHAT and CDR2 FQDESV (reference sequence). Trimming pared 4 bases from V and 0 bases from J, leaving 12 bases between. The CDR3 length is 15 residues. The CDR3 nucleotides read TGTGCCAGCAGCTCTCATGGACAGATGAACACTGAAGCTTTCTTT. Translating it yields CASSSHGQMNTEAFF.

This chain joins TRBV5-1 and TRBJ1-3; 7 bases agree with TRBD1. The V gene end was trimmed by 0 bases and the J gene end by 0 bases; junction bases not matched to a gene: 3. There are 16 residues in the CDR3. Germline-derived CDR1 and CDR2 are SGHRS and YFSETQ. CDR3 sequence reads: CASSLAGQASGNTIYF. The CDR3 coding sequence is TGCGCCAGCAGCTTGGCCGGACAGGCCTCTGGAAACACCATATATTTT.

The chain has TRBV27 and TRBJ2-7; D uncertain. The V end lost 6 bases, the J end lost 5 bases, and 14 bases lay between the germline ends. This CDR3 has 13 residues. Looked up from germline, CDR1 is MNHEY and CDR2 is SMNVEV (reference sequence). The CDR3 protein is CASRWAAADEQYF. The CDR3 nucleotides read TGTGCCAGCAGATGGGCCGCAGCAGACGAGCAGTACTTC.

The V call is TRBV2, the J call TRBJ1-6, with D uncertain. V shed 11 bases and J shed 0 bases, with 14 bases lying between them. This CDR3 has 15 amino acids. The germline V gene has CDR1 SNHLY and CDR2 FYNNEI. DNA of the CDR3: TGTGCCTCGCGGAGGGAAAGCTCCTATAATTCACCCCTCCACTTT. Translating gives CASRRESSYNSPLHF. The full variable domain, its missing parts supplied by reference TRBV2 and TRBJ1-6, is EPEVTQTPSHQVTQMGQEVILRCVPISNHLYFYWYRQILGQKVEFLVSFYNNEISEKSEIFDDQFSVERPDGSNFTLKIRSTKLEDSAMYFCASRRESSYNSPLHFGNGTRLTVT.

In DNA, the CDR3 is TGTGCCAGCAGCTCAGGAGCTAATTCACCCCTCCACTTT. Translated, it gives CASSSGANSPLHF. The V gene is TRBV13, the J gene TRBJ1-6; the D is unclear. The germline CDR1 and CDR2 sequences are PRHDT and FYEKMQ (reference sequence). The CDR3 is 13 amino acids. With 4 bases removed from V and 6 bases from J, the gap between germline ends came to 7 bases.

This clone appeared a few times. V and J are TRBV5-1 and TRBJ1-2; D might be TRBD1 (5 bases). Trimming removed 2 bases at V and 5 bases at J, with 10 bases between. Germline V gives CDR1 SGHRS, CDR2 YFSETQ. CDR3 size: 13 residues. CDR3 nucleotide sequence: TGCGCCAGCAGCTTCAGGGCAGATTATGGCTACACCTTC. Protein: CASSFRADYGYTF. Using reference TRBV5-1 and TRBJ1-2 for the parts outside the CDR3, the full variable domain is KAGVTQTPRYLIKTRGQQVTLSCSPISGHRSVSWYQQTPGQGLQFLFEYFSETQRNKGNFPGRFSGRQFSNSRSEMNVSTLELGDSALYLCASSFRADYGYTFGSGTRLTVV.